This T cell receptor (beta chain) was found in a study of blood T cells in healthy people across ages. Findings of the study overall: Diversity was higher, and naive CD4+ cells more numerous, in long-lived donors than in aged donors.

Drawn from each donor were 9 to 10 milliliters of peripheral blood. Every sample yielded at least 6.5 million isolated PBMCs. Germline loops: CDR1 LGHDT, CDR2 YNNKEL (reference sequence). The CDR3 loop spans 16 amino acids. Then a second PCR, running roughly 7 to 11 cycles, was carried out with a sample-barcoded 5' primer and a J-beta primer mix. TCRdb reprocessed the 5' RACE reads with MiXCR, giving one entry per CDR3 protein. Of 1.5 million to 2 million distinct CDR3 sequences in the sample, 28% were seen once. This clonotype appeared a few times. Its antigen remains unknown. At one end, the junction sequence differs from germline, possibly due to a read error.

The sample taken for sequencing was blood. The chain links TRBV3-1 to TRBJ2-1; D possibly corresponds to TRBD2 (6 bases). The clonotype was recovered from a woman in her twenties or thirties in good health. CDR3 residues: CTSASMGGGSYNEQFF. The CDR3 DNA follows: TGTACCAGCGCCTCGATGGGGGGAGGCTCCTACAATGAGCAGTTCTTC.